These 7 T cell receptor beta chains originate from one sample sequenced in a study of shared clonotypes between healthy human individuals. The data were produced by immunoSEQ multiplex PCR, yet TCRdb's version contains in-frame clones alone and is incomplete. The sample lists around 1.6 million clones, 95% to 99% occurring once. Sequencing used naive CD4+ T cells sorted from blood. Regarding subset: CD45RA+ positively selected. All receptors come from a man aged 30-40 years in good health.

This clone was seen only once. Other nucleotide sequences in the sample specify the same CDR3. The genes are TRBV9 and TRBJ2-7; tentative D call: TRBD1 (6 bases). Per germline, CDR1 SGDLS and CDR2 YYNGEE. V was clipped by 2 bases and J by 0 bases, with 9 bases between them. This CDR3 is 14 amino acids long. In nucleotides, the CDR3 is TGTGCCAGCAGCGTGACAGGAAACTCCTACGAGCAGTACTTC. Protein sequence: CASSVTGNSYEQYF.

For the CDR3, the DNA is TGCGCCAGCAGCTTAAGAGCCGGGGAGCTGTTTTTT. It specifies CASSLRAGELFF. The rearrangement uses TRBV4-1 and TRBJ2-2; no firm D call. V shed 5 bases and J shed 6 bases, with 7 bases lying between them. Germline CDR1 reads MGHRA; CDR2 reads YSYEKL. The CDR3 has 12 amino acids.

The chain employs TRBV2 and TRBJ2-5; 13 bases map to TRBD2. V shed 3 bases, J shed 0 bases, and the junction held 7 bases outside the gene matches. The CDR3 runs to 18 residues. Germline CDR1 is SNHLY and CDR2 is FYNNEI. CDR3 coding DNA: TGTGCCAGCAGTGATTTGAGACTAGCGGGAGGCGACCAAGAGACCCAGTACTTC. Its translation is CASSDLRLAGGDQETQYF.

This clone was found once. The J gene is TRBJ2-7, the V gene TRBV5-6, with D possibly matching TRBD1 (6 bases). CDR3 length equals 12 residues. The V gene's germline CDR1 is SGHDT and CDR2 YYEEEE. The V gene lost 3 bases and the J gene lost 7 bases, with 11 bases spanning the gap. CDR3 in DNA: TGTGCCAGCAGCTGGACAGCTACGGAGCAGTACTTC. It yields the protein CASSWTATEQYF.

The chain joins TRBV7-1 to TRBJ2-5; D is ambiguous. TRBV7-1 is given ORF status, its function remaining uncertain. V lost 7 bases and J 2 bases, leaving 14 bases between the germline ends. The CDR3 sequence is 14 residues long. The chain's CDR3 is CASTVGGRQETQYF. The CDR3 nucleotides are TGTGCCAGCACCGTCGGCGGCAGGCAAGAGACCCAGTACTTC.

Regarding this clone: Other nucleotide sequences in the sample specify the same CDR3. V gene TRBV5-4 combines with J gene TRBJ2-7; D perhaps matches TRBD2 (5 bases). The CDR3 runs to 12 residues. Germline V lookup: CDR1 SGHNT, CDR2 YYREEE (reference sequence). Trimming pared 2 bases from V and 5 bases from J, leaving 8 bases between. CDR3 sequence reads: CASSLRGDEQYF. The DNA for the CDR3 is TGTGCCAGCAGCTTACGGGGTGACGAGCAGTACTTC.

This sequence joins TRBV5-1 and TRBJ2-2, with a possible D match to TRBD1 (6 bases). This CDR3 is built from 17 residues. Trimming pared 1 base from V and 5 bases from J, leaving 18 bases between. Germline V gene lookup returns CDR1 SGHRS and CDR2 YFSETQ. The CDR3 region is CASSLSSSLGGTGELFF. The CDR3 bases are TGCGCCAGCAGCTTGTCTTCCTCCCTAGGGGGTACCGGGGAGCTGTTTTTT.